The sequence of this T cell receptor (beta chain) was determined in a study of naive and memory T cell subsets (TCRdb year 2017). For the wider study: In the figure summarizing the skin biopsy and whole blood samples, some 10 blood donors, 7 tuberculin skin test biopsies and 3 saline control biopsies were reported. PCR2 was typically a SYBR Green qPCR stopped at a set threshold; low-input samples could instead use end-point PCR (around 6 cycles).

The CDR3 starts with the cysteine, ends with the phenylalanine, and has 15 residues. Only the CDR3 DNA stays, 45 bases, in frame from base 1. From a lookup of the germline V gene, CDR1 and CDR2 are SGHDN and FVKESK. Trimming at the junction amounts to 1 base on V and 2 bases on J, and the germline ends lie 6 bases apart. The receptor library was made with 5' RACE. For the blood and skin samples, reverse transcription of TCR RNA was done with SuperScript IV along with alpha and beta constant region primers. The ligated cDNA was amplified by four rounds of PCR, in which nested alpha and beta constant region primers were used together with the SP2 primer. T4 RNA ligase 1 was used to ligate an oligonucleotide containing the Illumina SP2 primer and a UMI to the 3' end of the cDNA. The 12-nucleotide UMI was composed of two random hexamers separated by an eight-base spacer, which was included to prevent hairpin formation. TCR alpha and beta chain libraries were processed separately from the second PCR onward, with dual indexing for multiplexing. After pooling, the indexed libraries were analyzed by capillary electrophoresis and sequenced on either an Illumina MiSeq or NextSeq. PhiX DNA at about 5-7.5% was spiked into libraries to increase base diversity and improve cluster recognition. For the original study's pipeline: Demultiplexor took UMIs from read 2, joined the UMIs to the TCR sequence from read 1, and separated reads according to sample indices. V and J genes and V-J junctions were identified by Decombinator, and each TCR was assigned a five-part identifier that included V and J deletions. Collapsinator relied on UMIs to correct both sequencing errors and PCR amplification heterogeneity, producing a UMI-based abundance for each TCR. CDR3Translator converted identifiers to nucleotide sequence, translated to amino acids, and extracted CDR3 regions using terminal motifs. After normalization to the amount of input RNA, the error-corrected alpha and beta TCR counts from blood and from skin were compared. The public reads were run again by TCRdb, first through fastp at Q25 and then through MiXCR, and only productive beta chains were kept. CDR3 protein sequences are deduplicated, and each keeps its most common genes and DNA. The V and J calls were determined by TCRdb, not by the authors. The sample table records about 26,000 distinct CDR3 sequences; approximately 24% of these occur just once. Around 2% of the sample goes to the ten largest clones.

Paper-wide results and their limitations: The RNA-based method was acknowledged to be potentially sensitive to changes in TCR transcripts with T cell activation and differentiation.

This clonotype was observed at least ten times. No cognate antigen has been identified for it. No base quality information exists; no much larger clone differs at one position. For whole blood analysis, roughly 2.5 ml of peripheral blood was drawn from adult healthy volunteers into Tempus tubes, and RNA was extracted according to the manufacturer's instructions. The study reported a robust and sensitive protocol to amplify, sequence and analyze TCRs, based on 3' ligation of a UMI-containing oligonucleotide to TCR cDNA. Total RNA was used without cell sorting and was treated with RQ1 DNase before reverse transcription, with a target input of roughly 1 to 1,100 ng. Libraries were prepared from skin biopsies and whole blood so that pipeline robustness could be tested in samples in which T cells form a minority population.

The source of this sequence is a female donor in good health. The V gene is TRBV14 and the J gene is TRBJ2-6; the D segment cannot be called with confidence. The nucleotide sequence is TGTGCCAGCAGCCAAGGGCATCCTGGGGCCAACGTCCTGACTTTC. Its protein is CASSQGHPGANVLTF.